These 25 T cell receptor beta chains were all obtained from the same sample, sequenced in a study of blood T cell repertoires in COVID-19. The protocol was immunoSEQ multiplex PCR, while the TCRdb copy is restricted to in-frame clones and leaves out a portion. The sample shows about 85,000 clones, around 90% of them seen only once. Material: peripheral blood. All receptors come from an elderly woman with active or convalescent COVID-19.

The chain joins TRBV24-1 to TRBJ2-1; 8 bases fit TRBD1. The V and J ends lost 5 bases and 4 bases, in that order; junction bases with no gene match: 3. Germline CDR1 and CDR2: KGHDR and SFDVKD. The CDR3 length is 14 residues. CDR3 bases: TGTGCCACCAGTGCCCGGACAGGGTACAATGAGCAGTTCTTC. This encodes CATSARTGYNEQFF.

The CDR3 coding sequence is TGTGCCAGCAGTTCCCTCGGGGCCAACGTCCTGACTTTC. This translates into CASSSLGANVLTF. The chain uses TRBV12-3 or TRBV12-4 and TRBJ2-6; D call uncertain. Trimming left V 4 bases short and J 4 bases short, with 5 bases between. CDR3 length equals 13 residues.

The J gene is TRBJ2-2, the V gene TRBV5-1, with 10 bases lining up with TRBD2. V dropped 4 bases and J dropped 4; count of bases not matched to a gene: 13. CDR3 size: 18 residues. Germline CDR1 is SGHRS and CDR2 is YFSETQ. DNA for the CDR3: TGCGCCAGCAGCAAATTCCGTCTAGCGGGAGATGGCACCGGGGAGCTGTTTTTT. Translation gives CASSKFRLAGDGTGELFF.

The chain uses TRBV21-1 and TRBJ2-7; TRBD1 reflects the table's D call only, with no check against the DNA. TRBV21-1 is deemed a pseudogene. The CDR3 covers 15 residues. CDR3 sequence: CASSKGQGAVYEQYF. DNA for the CDR3: TGTGCCAGCAGCAAAGGCCAGGGGGCGGTCTACGAGCAGTACTTC.

The chain links TRBV30 to TRBJ2-3; tentative D call: TRBD2 (5 bases). Per germline, CDR1 GTSNPN and CDR2 SVGIG (reference sequence). The CDR3 has 14 residues. V was trimmed by 0 bases and J by 2 bases, leaving 9 bases between them. CDR3 loop: CAWSVLGDTDTQYF. The CDR3 DNA sequence: TGTGCCTGGAGTGTACTCGGGGACACAGATACGCAGTATTTT.

The V call is TRBV15, the J call TRBJ1-2; tentative D call: TRBD1 (5 bases). Trimming pared 1 base from V and 2 bases from J, leaving 17 bases between. Germline V gene lookup returns CDR1 LNHNV and CDR2 YYDKDF (reference sequence). The CDR3 length is 17 residues. The CDR3 nucleotides read TGTGCCACCAGCAGAGCTTCAGGGTCAAGTCTGAACTATGGCTACACCTTC. This sequence encodes CATSRASGSSLNYGYTF.

The sample holds one count of this clone. V gene TRBV4-1 combines with J gene TRBJ2-7; 8 nucleotides agree with TRBD1. Germline V gene lookup returns CDR1 MGHRA and CDR2 YSYEKL. This CDR3 spans 15 amino acids. With V trimmed by 0 bases and J by 4 bases, 5 bases remained unmatched. This CDR3 is CASSQDQGAGYEQYF. The CDR3, as DNA: TGCGCCAGCAGCCAAGATCAGGGGGCAGGGTACGAGCAGTACTTC.

The rearrangement joins TRBV19 to TRBJ2-7, with a possible D match to TRBD2 (6 bases). CDR1 is LNHDA, CDR2 SQIVND, per germline (reference sequence). The CDR3 is 15 amino acids. V shed 3 bases and J shed 0 bases, with 12 bases lying between them. The CDR3 region is CASSIRTGDSYEQYF. The CDR3 region has the DNA TGTGCCAGTAGTATTAGGACGGGGGACTCCTACGAGCAGTACTTC.

This chain joins TRBV19 and TRBJ2-7; D is unresolved. Trimming left V 4 bases short and J 3 bases short, with 4 bases between. The germline V gene encodes CDR1 LNHDA and CDR2 SQIVND (reference sequence). This CDR3 comprises 11 residues. DNA of the CDR3: TGTGCCAGTAGTACAATCTACGAGCAGTACTTC. Protein sequence: CASSTIYEQYF.

This sequence joins TRBV27 and TRBJ2-3; no definite D call. The CDR3 totals 13 residues. With 3 bases removed from V and 5 bases from J, the gap between germline ends came to 9 bases. CDR1 is MNHEY and CDR2 is SMNVEV in the germline V gene (reference sequence). The CDR3 nucleotides read TGTGCCAGCAGTTTCGAGACTGAAGATACGCAGTATTTT. Its translation: CASSFETEDTQYF.

V is TRBV30 and J is TRBJ1-2; D uncertain. V shed 5 bases and J shed 14 bases, with 9 bases lying between them. Germline CDR1 GTSNPN, CDR2 SVGIG (reference sequence). This CDR3 is 8 amino acids long. CDR3 in amino acids: CAWERLTF. The CDR3 nucleotides are TGTGCCTGGGAGAGATTAACCTTC.

The count of this clone is one. The chain employs TRBV14 and TRBJ2-3, with TRBD2 identical over 10 bases. Germline CDR1 is SGHDN and CDR2 is FVKESK. Germline trimming cut 6 bases from V and 4 bases from J; bases unmatched to any gene: 7. This CDR3 is 15 amino acids long. The CDR3 here is CASSTSGTYADTQYF. The CDR3 nucleotides are TGTGCCAGCAGTACTAGCGGGACCTATGCAGATACGCAGTATTTT.

The CDR3 DNA reads as TGTGCCAGCAGCACGGACAGATCTGGAAACACCATATATTTT. Translation gives CASSTDRSGNTIYF. V and J are TRBV7-9 and TRBJ1-3, with a tentative D call TRBD1 (6 bases). CDR1 is SEHNR and CDR2 is FQNEAQ in the germline V gene (reference sequence). Between the trimmed V and J ends, which lost 5 bases and 1 base, there was a span of 9 bases. The CDR3 is 14 residues long. Full variable domain (missing parts from reference TRBV7-9 and TRBJ1-3): DTGVSQNPRHKITKRGQNVTFRCDPISEHNRLYWYRQTLGQGPEFLTYFQNEAQLEKSRLLSDRFSAERPKGSFSTLEIQRTEQGDSAMYLCASSTDRSGNTIYFGEGSWLTVV.

The J gene is TRBJ2-7, the V gene TRBV25-1; D is ambiguous. The ends were cut back, 10 bases at V and 3 bases at J, with 10 bases in the middle. Looked up from germline, CDR1 is MGHDK and CDR2 is SYGVNS. This CDR3 has 11 residues. The CDR3 is CATHENYEQYF. DNA of the CDR3: TGTGCCACGCACGAGAACTACGAGCAGTACTTC.

This chain connects TRBV5-1 to TRBJ2-2; tentative D call: TRBD2 (6 bases). Germline V gene data show CDR1 as SGHRS and CDR2 as YFSETQ. The CDR3 loop spans 13 amino acids. V was trimmed by 5 bases and J by 4 bases, leaving 9 bases between them. CDR3 region: CASSWDFTGELFF. CDR3 nucleotide sequence: TGCGCCAGCAGTTGGGACTTCACCGGGGAGCTGTTTTTT.

Only a few counts were recorded for this clone. The chain is built from TRBV19 and TRBJ2-7, with D possibly TRBD2 on 5 matching bases. Germline V CDR1 and CDR2: LNHDA, SQIVND (reference sequence). Trimming took off 1 base at V and 4 bases at J, with 11 bases between the two ends. The CDR3 has 14 amino acids. This CDR3 is CASSIGPEVYEQYF. The CDR3 DNA is TGTGCCAGTAGTATAGGCCCGGAGGTATACGAGCAGTACTTC.

The chain has TRBV5-4 and TRBJ2-7; 8 bases map to TRBD1. Germline V gives CDR1 SGHNT, CDR2 YYREEE (reference sequence). The length of the CDR3 is 14 residues. Trimming removed 4 bases from V and 0 bases from J; junction bases left unmatched: 3. The CDR3 loop is CASSPGQGSYEQYF. The DNA of the CDR3 is TGTGCCAGCAGCCCCGGACAGGGCTCCTACGAGCAGTACTTC.

The gene calls are TRBV5-1 and TRBJ1-2; a weak D match, TRBD1 (6 bases). This CDR3 is 15 amino acids long. CDR1 is SGHRS, CDR2 YFSETQ, per germline. The V end lost 3 bases, the J end lost 5 bases, and 17 bases lay between the germline ends. CDR3: CASSSSGAYGYGYTF. CDR3 nucleotides: TGCGCCAGCAGCTCTTCAGGGGCGTACGGTTATGGCTACACCTTC.

The CDR3 DNA follows: TGTGCCACCGCCCCGGGCGGGAGGGAGTCGGAGACCCAGTACTTC. Translation gives CATAPGGRESETQYF. The chain joins TRBV15 to TRBJ2-5; TRBD2 matches 9 bases. CDR1 is LNHNV and CDR2 is YYDKDF in the germline V gene (reference sequence). V lost 8 bases to trimming and J lost 5 bases; unmatched junction nucleotides: 12. The CDR3 loop spans 15 amino acids. Combining the CDR3 with reference TRBV15 and TRBJ2-5 gives the whole variable domain DAMVIQNPRYQVTQFGKPVTLSCSQTLNHNVMYWYQQKSSQAPKLLFHYYDKDFNNEADTPDNFQSRRPNTSFCFLDIRSPGLGDTAMYLCATAPGGRESETQYFGPGTRLLVL.

J is TRBJ2-1 and V is TRBV10-3; TRBD2 agrees at 7 bases. The CDR3 has 16 amino acids. Germline CDR1 reads ENHRY; CDR2 reads SYGVKD. Losses at the gene ends were 6 bases for V and 3 bases for J; bases not matched to a gene: 11. The chain's CDR3 is CAIRANGGRGYNEQFF. Written as DNA, the CDR3 is TGTGCCATCAGGGCCAACGGGGGGAGGGGCTACAATGAGCAGTTCTTC.

CDR3 sequence: CASSAGLADEQFF. In DNA form, the CDR3 reads TGTGCCAGTAGTGCGGGCCTAGCGGATGAGCAGTTCTTC. This rearrangement joins TRBV19 to TRBJ2-1; 7 bases are a match to TRBD2. The CDR3 spans 13 residues. V lost 5 bases and J lost 8; bases outside the gene matches: 6. Germline CDR1 is LNHDA and CDR2 is SQIVND (reference sequence).

V is TRBV10-3 and J is TRBJ2-1, with 7 bases aligning to TRBD2. V gave up 0 bases and J gave up 5 bases; unmatched junction bases: 7. Germline CDR1 reads ENHRY; CDR2 reads SYGVKD. The CDR3 totals 16 residues. The CDR3 DNA is TGTGCCATCAGTGAGTCTCAGGGACTACCGAACAATGAGCAGTTCTTC. It yields the protein CAISESQGLPNNEQFF.

DNA for the CDR3: TGTGCCAGCAGCTTCCCCGGGACAGAGAACACTGAAGCTTTCTTT. It is translated as CASSFPGTENTEAFF. This chain links TRBV5-8 with TRBJ1-1; 7 nucleotides match TRBD1. V dropped 2 bases and J dropped 1; count of bases not matched to a gene: 5. Germline CDR1 and CDR2: SGHTS and YDEGEE. This CDR3 has 15 residues. The whole variable domain, remainder taken from reference TRBV5-8 and TRBJ1-1, is EAGVTQSPTHLIKTRGQQATLRCSPISGHTSVYWYQQALGLGLQFLLWYDEGEERNRGNFPPRFSGRQFPNYSSELNVNALELEDSALYLCASSFPGTENTEAFFGQGTRLTVV.

V and J are TRBV14 and TRBJ2-1, with D possibly matching TRBD1 (5 bases). The CDR3 contains 16 residues. From germline, CDR1 is SGHDN and CDR2 FVKESK. Trimming shortened V by 0 bases and J by 5 bases, and 14 bases separated the two germline ends. The CDR3 DNA reads TGTGCCAGCAGCCAAGAGGACACTTGGTACAACAATGAGCAGTTCTTC. Protein: CASSQEDTWYNNEQFF.

This clone is a singleton in its sample. V gene TRBV5-5 combines with J gene TRBJ1-6, with D tentatively TRBD1 (6 bases). There are 13 residues in the CDR3. Germline CDR1 and CDR2: SGHKS and YYEKEE (reference sequence). V shed 0 bases and J shed 13 bases, with 11 bases lying between them. CDR3 sequence reads: CASSLASGVPLHF. For the CDR3, the DNA is TGTGCCAGCAGCTTGGCCTCAGGGGTCCCCCTCCACTTT.